The clone carrying this T cell receptor (beta chain) has ten or more counts. Its matching antigen is unknown. Researchers amplified the TCR beta CDR3 regions from RNA transcripts. A set of HTBI primers served as the primers for a first-round RT-PCR of the TCR CDR3. Each CDR3 protein gets one entry after TCRdb re-called the multiplex PCR reads with MiXCR. The data show a few hundred thousand distinct CDR3 sequences, 20% to 25% seen once. The sample belongs to a study of T cells in Graves' hyperthyroidism and ophthalmopathy. Study-wide results and limits: Classification by a 13 V-J model distinguished ophthalmopathy from stable hyperthyroidism. Most thyroid clonotypes with frequency above 0.001 were detected in blood.

This CDR3 comprises 16 residues. The V gene's germline CDR1 is MDHEN and CDR2 SYDVKM. Trimming removed 4 bases from V and 10 bases from J; junction bases left unmatched: 15. Diagnoses were made from clinical symptoms, serum measures (thyroxine and TRAb), thyroid ultrasound and orbital computed tomography. The chain recombines TRBV28 with TRBJ2-1; 8 nucleotides match TRBD2. The source material was blood. The sequence derives from a woman in her seventies with Graves' ophthalmopathy. CDR3 sequence (DNA): TGTGCCAGCAGTTCCCTATATGGACGACTAGCGAACGAGCAGTTCTTC. It encodes CASSSLYGRLANEQFF.